The source of this T cell receptor (beta chain) is a study of response to subunit inactivated influenza vaccine (dated by TCRdb to about 2018). With respect to the entire study: Deep quantitative profiling of the T cell receptor repertoire was used in the study to follow responses to a trivalent subunit inactivated influenza vaccine.

The investigation overall reported the following: According to the authors, only a limited number of new T cells may be recruited by each seasonal influenza vaccination.

This clonotype has only a few counts. There is no known antigen for this receptor. No qualities accompany the bases; no much larger clone lies one base away. The protocol used for the library was RT-PCR. Sequencing was performed on an Illumina HiSeq 2500. In TCRdb, the public reads were trimmed at Q25 with fastp and aligned with MiXCR, with productive beta chains retained. Identical CDR3 proteins give one entry, which carries the most common genes and DNA. This sample has hundreds of thousands of distinct CDR3 sequences in its table, and roughly 13% of those were observed once. The ten largest make up 6.5% to 8.5% of the sample. The sequencing used PBMCs from blood, collected 14 to 15 days before vaccination. This sequence was found in a man aged 45-60 years who received an inactivated influenza vaccine. Donor details come from another sample of the same person, matched by shared clones.

In nucleotide form, the sequence is TGTGCCAGCAGCTTAGGGCGTGGCTCCGGTGAGACCCAGTACTTC. Its translation is CASSLGRGSGETQYF. The rearranged chain carries TRBV7-9 and TRBJ2-5; no D segment can be confidently identified. V sheds 1 base and J sheds 5 bases, leaving 14 bases between their ends. Taken from cysteine to phenylalanine, the CDR3 has 15 residues. The sequence is cut down to CDR3 DNA, 45 bases in frame from base 1. CDR1 SEHNR and CDR2 FQNEAQ are derived from the germline V gene (reference sequence).